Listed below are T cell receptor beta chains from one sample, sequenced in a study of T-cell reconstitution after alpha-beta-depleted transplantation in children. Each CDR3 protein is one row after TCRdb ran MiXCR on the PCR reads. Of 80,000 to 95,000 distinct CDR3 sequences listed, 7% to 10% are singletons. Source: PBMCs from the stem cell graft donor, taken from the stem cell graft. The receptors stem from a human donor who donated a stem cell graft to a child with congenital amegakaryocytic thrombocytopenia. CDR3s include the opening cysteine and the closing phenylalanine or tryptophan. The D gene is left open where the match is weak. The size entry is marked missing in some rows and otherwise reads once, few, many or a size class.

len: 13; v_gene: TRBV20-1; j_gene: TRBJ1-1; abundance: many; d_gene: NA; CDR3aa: CSARKQGNTEAFF; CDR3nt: TGCAGTGCTAGAAAGCAGGGGAACACTGAAGCTTTCTTT
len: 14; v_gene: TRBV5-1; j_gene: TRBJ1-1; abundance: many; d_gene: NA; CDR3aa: CASSPVGGSLGAFF; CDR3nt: TGCGCCAGCAGCCCAGTCGGTGGAAGTCTTGGAGCTTTCTTT
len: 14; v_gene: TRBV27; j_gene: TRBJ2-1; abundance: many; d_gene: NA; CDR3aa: CASTSVGSYNEQFF; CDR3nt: TGTGCCAGCACATCCGTCGGCTCCTACAATGAGCAGTTCTTC
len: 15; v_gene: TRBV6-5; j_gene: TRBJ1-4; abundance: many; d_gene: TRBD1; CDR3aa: CASSTTGGTNEKLFF; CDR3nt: TGTGCCAGCAGTACGACAGGGGGCACTAATGAAAAACTGTTTTTT
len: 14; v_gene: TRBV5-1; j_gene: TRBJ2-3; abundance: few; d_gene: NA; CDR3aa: CASSLEGGSDTQYF; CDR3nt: TGCGCCAGCAGCTTAGAGGGGGGATCCGATACGCAGTATTTT
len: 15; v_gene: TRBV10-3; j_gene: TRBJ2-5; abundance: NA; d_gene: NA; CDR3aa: CAISESSVGKETQYF; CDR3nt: TGTGCCATCAGTGAGTCCAGCGTGGGGAAAGAGACCCAGTACTTC
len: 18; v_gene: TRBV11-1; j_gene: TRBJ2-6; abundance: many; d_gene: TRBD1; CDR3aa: CASSWPQGESSGANVLTF; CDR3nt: TGTGCCAGCAGCTGGCCTCAGGGGGAGAGCTCTGGGGCCAACGTCCTGACTTTC
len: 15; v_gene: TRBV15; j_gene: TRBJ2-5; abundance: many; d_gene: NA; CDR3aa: CATSRDLGLQETQYF; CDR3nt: TGTGCCACCAGCAGAGATCTGGGGCTCCAGGAGACCCAGTACTTC
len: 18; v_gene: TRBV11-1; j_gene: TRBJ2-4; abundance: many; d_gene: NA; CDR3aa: CASSPPMGLSLAKNIQYF; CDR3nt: TGTGCCAGCAGCCCCCCCATGGGCCTGTCTCTAGCCAAAAACATTCAGTACTTC
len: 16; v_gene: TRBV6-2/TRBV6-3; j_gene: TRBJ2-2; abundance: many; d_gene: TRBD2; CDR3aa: CASSLRPSGSTGELFF; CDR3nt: TGTGCCAGCAGCCTAAGGCCTAGCGGATCCACCGGGGAGCTGTTTTTT
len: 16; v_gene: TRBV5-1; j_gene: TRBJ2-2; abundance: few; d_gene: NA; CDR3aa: CASSRGTGGDTGELFF; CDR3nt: TGCGCCAGCAGCCGGGGGACTGGGGGAGACACCGGGGAGCTGTTTTTT
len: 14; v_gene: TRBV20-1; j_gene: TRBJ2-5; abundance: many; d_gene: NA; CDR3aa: CSARDARAQETQYF; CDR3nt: TGCAGTGCTAGAGATGCCAGGGCCCAAGAGACCCAGTACTTC
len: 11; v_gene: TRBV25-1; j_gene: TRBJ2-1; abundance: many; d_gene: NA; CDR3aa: CASSQYNEQFF; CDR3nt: TGTGCCAGCAGCCAATACAATGAGCAGTTCTTC
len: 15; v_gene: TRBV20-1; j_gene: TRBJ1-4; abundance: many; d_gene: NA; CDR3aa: CSARAGGSRGEKLFF; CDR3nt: TGCAGTGCTAGGGCCGGGGGGTCAAGGGGTGAAAAACTGTTTTTT
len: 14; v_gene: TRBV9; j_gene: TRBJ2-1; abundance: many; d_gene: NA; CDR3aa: CASSLRPLPHEQFF; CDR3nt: TGTGCCAGCAGCCTACGACCCCTTCCTCATGAGCAGTTCTTC
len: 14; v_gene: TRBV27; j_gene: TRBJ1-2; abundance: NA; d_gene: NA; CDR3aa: CASSSDTGANGYTF; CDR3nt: TGTGCCAGCAGTTCGGACACGGGCGCTAATGGCTACACCTTC
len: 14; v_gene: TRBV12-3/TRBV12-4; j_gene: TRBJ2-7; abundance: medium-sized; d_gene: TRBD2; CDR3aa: CASSPQRERNEQYF; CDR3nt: TGTGCCAGCAGTCCCCAGCGGGAGCGGAACGAGCAGTACTTC
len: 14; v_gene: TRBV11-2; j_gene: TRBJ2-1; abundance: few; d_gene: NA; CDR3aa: CASSFLGGSAEQFF; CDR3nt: TGTGCCAGCAGCTTCCTCGGGGGATCGGCTGAGCAGTTCTTC
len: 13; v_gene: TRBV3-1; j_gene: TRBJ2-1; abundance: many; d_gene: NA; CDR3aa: CASSHRAVAEQFF; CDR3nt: TGTGCCAGCAGCCACCGCGCGGTCGCGGAGCAGTTCTTC
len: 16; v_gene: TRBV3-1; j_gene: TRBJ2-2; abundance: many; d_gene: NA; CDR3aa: CASSQAGGSGTGELFF; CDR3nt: TGTGCCAGCAGCCAAGCGGGGGGCTCGGGCACCGGGGAGCTGTTTTTT
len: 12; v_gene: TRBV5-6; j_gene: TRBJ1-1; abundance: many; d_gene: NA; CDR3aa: CASSPGTGEAFF; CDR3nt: TGTGCCAGCAGCCCGGGTACAGGTGAAGCTTTCTTT
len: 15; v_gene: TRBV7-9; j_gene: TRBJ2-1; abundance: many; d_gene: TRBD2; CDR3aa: CASSSGLAGYNEQFF; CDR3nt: TGTGCCAGCAGCTCGGGACTAGCGGGCTACAATGAGCAGTTCTTC
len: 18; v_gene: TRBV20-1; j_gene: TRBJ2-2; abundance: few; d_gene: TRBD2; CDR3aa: CSASDQAPGGSGTGELFF; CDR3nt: TGCAGTGCTAGTGACCAAGCTCCGGGGGGATCCGGGACCGGGGAGCTGTTTTTT
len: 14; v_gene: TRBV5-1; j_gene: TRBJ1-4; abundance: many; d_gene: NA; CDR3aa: CASRKEDAEEKLFF; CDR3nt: TGCGCCAGCAGGAAGGAGGACGCGGAGGAAAAACTGTTTTTT
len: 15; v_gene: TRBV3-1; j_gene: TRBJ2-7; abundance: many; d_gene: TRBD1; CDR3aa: CASSHTGVSDYEQYF; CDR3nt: TGTGCCAGCAGCCACACAGGGGTTAGTGACTACGAGCAGTACTTC
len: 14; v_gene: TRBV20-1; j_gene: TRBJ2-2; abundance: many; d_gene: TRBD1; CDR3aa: CSARGQGNTGELFF; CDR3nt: TGCAGTGCTAGGGGACAGGGAAACACCGGGGAGCTGTTTTTT
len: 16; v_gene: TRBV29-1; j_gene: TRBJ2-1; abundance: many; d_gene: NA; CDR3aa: CSVPDAQDKGNNEQFF; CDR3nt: TGCAGCGTGCCCGATGCCCAGGATAAGGGGAACAATGAGCAGTTCTTC
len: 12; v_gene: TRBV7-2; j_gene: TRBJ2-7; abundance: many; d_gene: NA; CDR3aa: CASSSSRIEQYF; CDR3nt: TGTGCCAGCAGCTCAAGTCGGATAGAGCAGTACTTC
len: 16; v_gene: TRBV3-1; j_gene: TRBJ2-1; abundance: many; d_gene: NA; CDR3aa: CASSQTGTVIHNEQFF; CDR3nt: TGTGCCAGCAGCCAAACCGGGACTGTCATACACAATGAGCAGTTCTTC
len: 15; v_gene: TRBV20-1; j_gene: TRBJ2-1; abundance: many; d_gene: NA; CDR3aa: CSARAPLSSYNEQFF; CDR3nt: TGCAGTGCTAGAGCCCCCCTCAGCTCCTACAATGAGCAGTTCTTC
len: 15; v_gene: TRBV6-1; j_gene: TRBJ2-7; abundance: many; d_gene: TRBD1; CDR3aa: CASRVPGTGVYEQYF; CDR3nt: TGTGCCAGCAGAGTTCCGGGGACAGGGGTCTACGAGCAGTACTTC
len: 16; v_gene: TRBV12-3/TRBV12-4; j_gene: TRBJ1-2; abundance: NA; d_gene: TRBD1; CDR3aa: CASSSTLDRGYYGYTF; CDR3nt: TGTGCCAGCAGTTCGACACTCGACAGGGGATACTATGGCTACACCTTC
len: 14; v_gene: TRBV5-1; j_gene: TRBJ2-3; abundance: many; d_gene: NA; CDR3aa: CASTLFTGTDTQYF; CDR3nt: TGCGCCAGCACCCTCTTCACGGGTACAGATACGCAGTATTTT
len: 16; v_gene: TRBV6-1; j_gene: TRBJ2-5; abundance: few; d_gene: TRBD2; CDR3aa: CASSPGGDENKETQYF; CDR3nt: TGTGCCAGCAGCCCTGGGGGGGACGAAAACAAAGAGACCCAGTACTTC
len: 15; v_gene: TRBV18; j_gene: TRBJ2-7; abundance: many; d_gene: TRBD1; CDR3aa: CASSLTGGRRHEQYF; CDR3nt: TGTGCCAGCTCACTGACAGGGGGCCGGAGACACGAGCAGTACTTC
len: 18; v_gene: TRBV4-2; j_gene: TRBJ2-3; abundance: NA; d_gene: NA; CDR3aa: CASSQGLSGVVGPDTQYF; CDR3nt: TGTGCCAGCAGCCAAGGCCTATCAGGAGTAGTGGGTCCAGATACGCAGTATTTT
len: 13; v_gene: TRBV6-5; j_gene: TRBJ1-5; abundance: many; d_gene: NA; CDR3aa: CASKGDSNQPQHF; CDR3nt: TGTGCCAGCAAGGGGGACAGCAATCAGCCCCAGCATTTT
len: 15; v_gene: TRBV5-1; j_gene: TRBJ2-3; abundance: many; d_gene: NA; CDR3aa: CASSFGSTSTDTQYF; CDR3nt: TGCGCCAGCAGCTTCGGAAGTACTAGCACAGATACGCAGTATTTT
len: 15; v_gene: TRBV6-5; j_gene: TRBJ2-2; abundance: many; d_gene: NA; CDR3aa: CASSYSTANTGELFF; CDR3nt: TGTGCCAGCAGTTACTCGACGGCGAACACCGGGGAGCTGTTTTTT
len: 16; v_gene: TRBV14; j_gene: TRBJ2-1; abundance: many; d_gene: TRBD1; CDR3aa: CASSLGQGLTYNEQFF; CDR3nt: TGTGCCAGCAGCCTCGGACAGGGATTAACCTACAATGAGCAGTTCTTC
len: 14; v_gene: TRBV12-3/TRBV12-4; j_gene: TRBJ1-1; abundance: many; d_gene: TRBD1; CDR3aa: CASSSGTGDTEAFF; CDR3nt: TGTGCCAGCAGTTCCGGGACAGGAGACACTGAAGCTTTCTTT
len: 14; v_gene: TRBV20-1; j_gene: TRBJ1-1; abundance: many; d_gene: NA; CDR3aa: CSARLGRGNTEAFF; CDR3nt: TGCAGTGCTCGACTAGGGCGGGGGAACACTGAAGCTTTCTTT
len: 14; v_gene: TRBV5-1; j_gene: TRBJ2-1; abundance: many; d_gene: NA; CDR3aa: CASSSSRGDDEQFF; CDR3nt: TGCGCCAGCAGCTCGAGCAGGGGGGACGATGAGCAGTTCTTC
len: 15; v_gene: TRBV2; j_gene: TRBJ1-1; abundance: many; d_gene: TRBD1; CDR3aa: CASSERTGVNTEAFF; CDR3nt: TGTGCCAGCAGTGAAAGGACAGGGGTGAACACTGAAGCTTTCTTT
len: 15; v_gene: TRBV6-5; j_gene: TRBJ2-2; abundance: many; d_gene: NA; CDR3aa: CASSYSPSDAGELFF; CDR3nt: TGTGCCAGCAGTTACTCGCCATCAGATGCCGGGGAGCTGTTTTTT